This T cell receptor (beta chain) was captured in a study of T cells after yellow fever vaccination. TCRdb re-called the 5' RACE reads through MiXCR, storing one row per CDR3 protein. The profile covers tens of thousands of distinct CDR3 sequences, with 4% to 5% appearing a single time and 35% to 40% taken by the ten largest. This clonotype was recorded many times. This clonotype was obtained from a man aged 18-30 years who received the YFV17D yellow fever vaccine. The sample was PBMCs, either bulk or a sorted T-cell subset (CD4+, CD8+, memory, or dextramer-sorted; not recorded which), taken on the day of the yellow fever booster vaccination.

CDR3 protein: CASSQGDRRYEKLFF. The CDR3 DNA sequence: TGTGCCAGCAGCCAAGGGGACAGAAGATATGAAAAACTGTTTTTT. The rearrangement joins TRBV7-2 to TRBJ1-4, with TRBD1 identical over 7 bases. Trimming removed 5 bases from V and 6 bases from J; junction bases left unmatched: 9. The V gene's germline CDR1 is SGHTA and CDR2 FQGNSA. This CDR3 has 15 residues.